The clone carrying this TCR beta chain was detected many times. The data originate from a study of naive and memory T cell subsets. Treatment indicated: skin biopsy from PPD injection site in Mantoux-positive individual. A UMI-containing oligonucleotide was joined by 3' ligation to the TCR cDNA template. Amplification of ligated cDNA took four PCR rounds with SP2 and nested alpha and beta constant primers. TCRdb redid the calling of the UMI-ligation and nested PCR reads with MiXCR, one entry per CDR3 protein. The table has about 30,000 distinct CDR3 sequences, roughly 6.6% seen once. The source is an adult in good health. The specimen comprised skin, sampled from a tuberculin skin test site.

Written as DNA, the CDR3 is TGCAGTGCTATGGACGGTAGATTCCAAGAGACCCAGTACTTC. This encodes CSAMDGRFQETQYF. The V call is TRBV20-1, the J call TRBJ2-5; D gene uncertain. The CDR3 contains 14 residues. Trimming shortened V by 4 bases and J by 1 base, and 13 bases separated the two germline ends. The V gene's germline CDR1 is DFQATT and CDR2 SNEGSKA (reference sequence).